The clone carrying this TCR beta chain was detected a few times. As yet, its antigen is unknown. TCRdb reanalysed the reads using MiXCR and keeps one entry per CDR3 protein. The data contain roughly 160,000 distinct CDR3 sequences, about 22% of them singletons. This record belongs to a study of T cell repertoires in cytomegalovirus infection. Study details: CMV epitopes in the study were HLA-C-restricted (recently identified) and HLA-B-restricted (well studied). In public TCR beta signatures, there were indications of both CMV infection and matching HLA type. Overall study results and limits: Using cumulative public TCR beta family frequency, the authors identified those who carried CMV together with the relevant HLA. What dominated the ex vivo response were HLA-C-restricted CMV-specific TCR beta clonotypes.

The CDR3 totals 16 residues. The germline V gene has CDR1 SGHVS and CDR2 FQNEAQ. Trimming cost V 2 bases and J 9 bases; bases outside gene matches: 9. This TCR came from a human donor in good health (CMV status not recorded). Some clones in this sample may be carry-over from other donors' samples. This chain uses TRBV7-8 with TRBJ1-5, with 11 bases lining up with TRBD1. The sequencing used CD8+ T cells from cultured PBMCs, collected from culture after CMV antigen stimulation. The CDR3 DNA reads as TGTGCCAGCAGCTTACCAGCGGACAGGGGGCCTTGGCCCCAGCATTTT. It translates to CASSLPADRGPWPQHF.